This TCR beta chain originates from a study of radiotherapy plus CTLA-4 blockade in lung cancer. Broader study findings: Blood saw expansion of tumor-derived TCR clones after radiotherapy plus ipilimumab.

This clone was picked up a small number of times. The antigen is unknown. The protocol was immunoSEQ multiplex PCR, while the TCRdb copy is restricted to in-frame clones and leaves out a portion. The table records 85,000 to 100,000 clones, approximately 75% of them present only once. The CDR3 loop spans 16 amino acids. Germline values: CDR1 SGHVS, CDR2 FQNEAQ. With 5 bases clipped from V and 4 bases from J, the junction kept 10 bases outside the gene matches. The input for sequencing was peripheral blood, taken from a patient treated with radiotherapy plus ipilimumab. The J gene is TRBJ1-1, the V gene TRBV7-8; 10 bases match TRBD1. The TCR was taken from a human donor with non-small cell lung cancer that progressed on radiotherapy plus ipilimumab. CDR3 amino acids: CASSPRQGAGGTEAFF. The DNA for the CDR3 is TGTGCCAGCAGCCCCAGACAGGGGGCGGGTGGCACTGAAGCTTTCTTT. Complete variable domain (other parts from reference TRBV7-8 and TRBJ1-1): GAGVSQSPRYKVAKRGQDVALRCDPISGHVSLFWYQQALGQGPEFLTYFQNEAQLDKSGLPSDRFFAERPEGSVSTLKIQRTQQEDSAVYLCASSPRQGAGGTEAFFGQGTRLTVV.